Listed below are T cell receptor beta chains from one sample, sequenced in a study of response to subunit inactivated influenza vaccine. TCRdb recomputed calls from the RT-PCR reads with MiXCR, one row per CDR3 protein. The data hold 800,000 or so distinct CDR3 sequences, with approximately 21% observed a single time. The sample here was PBMCs from blood, taken 5 days after vaccination. All receptors derive from a man aged 50 to 60 who received an inactivated influenza vaccine. Both conserved end residues are part of each CDR3. The D gene is left open where the match is weak. Expanded clones get a size class; other rows say once, few or many, or leave the size out.

>.|TRBJ2-3|TRBV7-2|.
CASSLVSLDTQYF
TGTGCCAGCAGCCTGGTTAGTTTAGATACGCAGTATTTT
>.|TRBJ2-3|TRBV7-9|.
CASSVSGPSTDTQYF
TGTGCCAGCAGCGTTAGCGGACCCAGCACAGATACGCAGTATTTT
>.|TRBJ1-1|TRBV6-1|TRBD1
CASSPGGGGYTEAFF
TGTGCCAGCAGTCCAGGGGGAGGAGGGTACACTGAAGCTTTCTTT
>few|TRBJ2-7|TRBV7-2|.
CASSPRQSLNEQYF
TGTGCCAGCAGCCCTCGGCAGTCGTTGAACGAGCAGTACTTC
>.|TRBJ2-1|TRBV12-3/TRBV12-4|.
CASRVRGGVANEQFF
TGTGCCAGCAGGGTTAGGGGGGGGGTCGCCAATGAGCAGTTCTTC
>.|TRBJ2-1|TRBV12-3/TRBV12-4|.
CASSPNGARNNEQFF
TGTGCCAGCAGTCCGAACGGGGCGAGGAACAATGAGCAGTTCTTC
>.|TRBJ2-4|TRBV6-5|TRBD1
CASSYKDRLAKNIQYF
TGTGCCAGCAGTTACAAGGACAGGCTAGCCAAAAACATTCAGTACTTC
>once|TRBJ2-7|TRBV20-1|.
CSARPRGGDDKQYF
TGCAGTGCTAGACCCCGCGGTGGTGACGACAAGCAGTACTTC
>.|TRBJ2-4|TRBV28|TRBD1
CASSAPGTGLNIQYF
TGTGCCAGCAGTGCCCCCGGGACAGGGCTGAACATTCAGTACTTC
>.|TRBJ2-1|TRBV6-4|.
CASSDSTRNEQFF
TGTGCCAGCAGTGACTCGACCCGAAATGAGCAGTTCTTC
>.|TRBJ1-6|TRBV4-3|.
CASSQDSRESYNSPLHF
TGCGCCAGCAGCCAAGATTCACGGGAGTCCTATAATTCACCCCTCCACTTT
>many|TRBJ2-7|TRBV12-3/TRBV12-4|.
CASSLSAFGYEQYF
TGTGCCAGCAGTTTGTCGGCTTTCGGCTACGAGCAGTACTTC
>.|TRBJ1-5|TRBV2|TRBD1
CASRPVRTGNSNQPQHF
TGTGCCAGCAGGCCAGTTAGGACAGGGAATAGCAATCAGCCCCAGCATTTT
>.|TRBJ1-4|TRBV7-9|.
CASSLTGQATNEKLFF
TGTGCCAGCAGCCTAACGGGACAAGCAACTAATGAAAAACTGTTTTTT
>.|TRBJ1-2|TRBV6-5|.
CASSYTGGPNGYTF
TGTGCCAGCAGTTACACGGGGGGGCCAAATGGCTACACCTTC
>few|TRBJ2-1|TRBV12-3/TRBV12-4|.
CASSLSAASSYNEQFF
TGTGCCAGCAGTCTTAGCGCGGCTAGCTCCTACAATGAGCAGTTCTTC
>few|TRBJ1-1|TRBV20-1|.
CSASSSFAEAFF
TGCAGTGCTAGTTCCTCGTTCGCTGAAGCTTTCTTT
>once|TRBJ2-1|TRBV7-3|.
CASSLSDVGNEQFF
TGTGCCAGCAGCTTATCGGATGTGGGCAATGAGCAGTTCTTC
>few|TRBJ1-2|TRBV20-1|TRBD1
CSATGTANYGYTF
TGCAGTGCAACCGGGACAGCTAACTATGGCTACACCTTC
>.|TRBJ1-5|TRBV12-3/TRBV12-4|.
CASSPRTGPSAAQHF
TGTGCCAGCAGTCCTCGAACAGGGCCCTCGGCGGCCCAGCATTTT
>.|TRBJ2-1|TRBV20-1|TRBD2
CSASNAGGSYNEQFF
TGCAGTGCTAGTAACGCGGGGGGATCCTACAATGAGCAGTTCTTC
>few|TRBJ2-7|TRBV6-5|TRBD2
CASSSLGLAGGFYEQYF
TGTGCCAGCAGTTCCTTGGGACTAGCGGGAGGTTTCTACGAGCAGTACTTC
>.|TRBJ2-7|TRBV10-3|.
CAISGDFTSSYEQYF
TGTGCCATCAGCGGGGACTTCACAAGCTCCTACGAGCAGTACTTC
>few|TRBJ2-5|TRBV6-1|TRBD2
CATVLAASGETQYF
TGTGCCACCGTCCTAGCGGCAAGCGGAGAGACCCAGTACTTC